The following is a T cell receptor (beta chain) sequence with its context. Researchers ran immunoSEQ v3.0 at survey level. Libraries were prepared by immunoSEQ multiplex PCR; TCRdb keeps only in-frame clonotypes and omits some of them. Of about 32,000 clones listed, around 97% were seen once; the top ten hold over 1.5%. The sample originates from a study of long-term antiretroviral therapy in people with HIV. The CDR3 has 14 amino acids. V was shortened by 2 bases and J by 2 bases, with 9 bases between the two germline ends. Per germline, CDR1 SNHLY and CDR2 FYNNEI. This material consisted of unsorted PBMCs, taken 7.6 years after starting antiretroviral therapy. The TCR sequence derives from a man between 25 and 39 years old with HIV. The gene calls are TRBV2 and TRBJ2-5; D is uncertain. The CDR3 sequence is CASSEFSSQETQYF. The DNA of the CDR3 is TGTGCCAGCAGTGAATTTAGTTCGCAAGAGACCCAGTACTTC.